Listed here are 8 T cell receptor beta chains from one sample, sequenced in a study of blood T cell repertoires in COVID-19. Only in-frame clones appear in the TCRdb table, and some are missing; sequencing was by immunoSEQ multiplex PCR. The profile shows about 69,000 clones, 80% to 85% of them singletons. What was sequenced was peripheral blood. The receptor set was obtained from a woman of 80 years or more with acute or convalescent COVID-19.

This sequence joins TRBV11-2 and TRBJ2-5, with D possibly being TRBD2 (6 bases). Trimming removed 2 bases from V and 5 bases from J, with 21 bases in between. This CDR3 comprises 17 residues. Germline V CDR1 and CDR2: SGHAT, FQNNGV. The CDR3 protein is CASSLNIFGDGGETQYF. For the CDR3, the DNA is TGTGCCAGCAGCTTAAACATATTTGGGGATGGGGGGGAGACCCAGTACTTC.

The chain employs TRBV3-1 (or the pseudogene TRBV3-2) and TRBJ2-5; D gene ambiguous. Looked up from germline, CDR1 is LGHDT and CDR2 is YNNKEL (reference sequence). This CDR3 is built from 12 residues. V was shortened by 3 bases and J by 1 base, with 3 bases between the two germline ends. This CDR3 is CASSHLQETQYF. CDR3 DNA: TGTGCCAGCAGCCATCTCCAAGAGACCCAGTACTTC.

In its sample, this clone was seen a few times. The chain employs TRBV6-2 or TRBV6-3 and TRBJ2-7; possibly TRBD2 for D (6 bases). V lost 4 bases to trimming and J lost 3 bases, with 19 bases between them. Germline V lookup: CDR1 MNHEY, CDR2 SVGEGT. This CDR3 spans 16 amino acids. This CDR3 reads CASSLPRGTVIYEQYF. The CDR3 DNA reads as TGTGCCAGCAGTTTGCCACGGGGGACCGTTATCTACGAGCAGTACTTC.

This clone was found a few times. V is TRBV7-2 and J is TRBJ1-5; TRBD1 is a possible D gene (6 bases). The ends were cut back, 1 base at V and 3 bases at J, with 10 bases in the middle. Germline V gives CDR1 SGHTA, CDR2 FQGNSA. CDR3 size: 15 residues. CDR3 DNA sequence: TGTGCCAGCAGCTTAGGGGGGCACACCAATCAGCCCCAGCATTTT. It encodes CASSLGGHTNQPQHF.

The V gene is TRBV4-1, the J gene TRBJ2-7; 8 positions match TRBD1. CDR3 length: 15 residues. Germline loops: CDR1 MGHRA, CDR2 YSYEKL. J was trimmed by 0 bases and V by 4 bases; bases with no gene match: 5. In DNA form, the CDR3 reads TGCGCCAGCAGCCCCGTAGGGACAGGCTCCTACGAGCAGTACTTC. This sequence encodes CASSPVGTGSYEQYF.

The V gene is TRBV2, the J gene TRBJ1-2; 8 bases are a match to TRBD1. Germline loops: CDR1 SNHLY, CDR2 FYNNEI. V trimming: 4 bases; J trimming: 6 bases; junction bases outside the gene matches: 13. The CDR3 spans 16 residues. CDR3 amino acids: CASSGDGQGDLHGYTF. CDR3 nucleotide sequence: TGTGCCAGCAGTGGGGACGGACAGGGCGATCTCCATGGCTACACCTTC.

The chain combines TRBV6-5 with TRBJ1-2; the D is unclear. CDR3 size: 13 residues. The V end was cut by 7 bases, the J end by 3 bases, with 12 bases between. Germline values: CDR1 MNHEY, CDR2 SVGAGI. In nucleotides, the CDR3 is TGTGCCAGCAAATATCGGGAGGACTATGGCTACACCTTC. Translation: CASKYREDYGYTF.

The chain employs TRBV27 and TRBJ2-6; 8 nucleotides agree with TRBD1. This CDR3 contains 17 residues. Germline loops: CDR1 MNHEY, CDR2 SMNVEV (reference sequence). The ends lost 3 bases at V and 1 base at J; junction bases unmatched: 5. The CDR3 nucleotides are TGTGCCAGCAGTTTGGACAGGGCGGGTTCTGGGGCCAACGTCCTGACTTTC. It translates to CASSLDRAGSGANVLTF.